The 30 T cell receptor beta chains listed next were all sequenced from one sample in a study of CD8 T cells in ankylosing spondylitis. Each CDR3 protein is one row after TCRdb ran MiXCR on the 5' RACE reads. The table lists approximately 250,000 distinct CDR3 sequences, roughly a third of them singletons. The specimen was blood, either unsorted or a sorted T cell fraction (not recorded which). These receptor sequences come from a male donor with ankylosing spondylitis or in good health (not recorded which).

This chain joins TRBV15 and TRBJ1-5; maybe TRBD1 (6 bases). This CDR3 has 14 amino acids. Germline lookup yields CDR1 LNHNV and CDR2 YYDKDF (reference sequence). V was trimmed by 7 bases and J by 9 bases, leaving 19 bases between them. The CDR3 DNA is TGTGCCACCAAAGGGGGAAACGAGGTTTTGCCCCAGCATTTT. As protein: CATKGGNEVLPQHF.

Here the CDR3 reads CASSQGRLANNEQFF. CDR3 DNA sequence: TGTGCCAGCAGCCAAGGCCGACTAGCGAACAATGAGCAGTTCTTC. This chain uses TRBV4-2 with TRBJ2-1, with TRBD2 identical over 8 bases. V trimming: 1 base; J trimming: 5 bases; junction bases outside the gene matches: 4. The CDR3 totals 15 residues. Germline V gene lookup returns CDR1 LGHNA and CDR2 YNFKEQ.

The CDR3 nucleotides are TGTGCCATCAGCGAATCCGTTAGCTCCTACGAGCAGTACTTC. It is translated as CAISESVSSYEQYF. J is TRBJ2-7 and V is TRBV10-3; D unresolved. Germline lookup yields CDR1 ENHRY and CDR2 SYGVKD. V gave up 6 bases and J gave up 0 bases, with 12 bases separating them. The CDR3 loop spans 14 amino acids.

CDR3 bases: TGTGCCAGCAGTTACCAAAACGGACTCAAGGAAAAACTGTTTTTT. Amino acid sequence: CASSYQNGLKEKLFF. The genes are TRBV6-5 and TRBJ1-4; D is ambiguous. Germline CDR1 and CDR2: MNHEY and SVGAGI. V was pared by 2 bases and J by 8 bases, with 15 bases between. The CDR3 length is 15 residues.

The chain combines TRBV9 with TRBJ2-1; D not resolved. V was clipped by 0 bases and J by 0 bases, with 7 bases between them. The CDR3 has 15 residues. Looked up from germline, CDR1 is SGDLS and CDR2 is YYNGEE. The chain's CDR3 is CASSVEPLSYNEQFF. The CDR3 bases are TGTGCCAGCAGCGTAGAACCTCTCTCCTACAATGAGCAGTTCTTC.

The chain has TRBV20-1 and TRBJ1-4; no reliable D call. CDR1 is DFQATT and CDR2 is SNEGSKA in the germline V gene (reference sequence). The CDR3 is 13 residues long. V shed 0 bases and J shed 6 bases, with 8 bases lying between them. The CDR3 region has the DNA TGCAGTGCTAGAGATCGGCAAGATGAAAAACTGTTTTTT. This gives the protein CSARDRQDEKLFF.

This clonotype has more than one count but fewer than ten. The chain employs TRBV6-5 and TRBJ1-3; unclear D gene. CDR1 and CDR2 from the germline V gene are MNHEY and SVGAGI. The CDR3 is 17 amino acids. The V end was cut by 0 bases, the J end by 0 bases, with 12 bases between. CDR3 DNA: TGTGCCAGCAGTTACTCGAGTGGGCAATCCTCTGGAAACACCATATATTTT. This sequence encodes CASSYSSGQSSGNTIYF.

The chain employs TRBV7-2 and TRBJ2-1; D is ambiguous. The V end was cut by 3 bases, the J end by 9 bases, with 12 bases between. CDR1 and CDR2 from the germline V gene are SGHTA and FQGNSA. This CDR3 contains 13 residues. In DNA, the CDR3 is TGTGCCAGCAGCTTGTCCTACGAGGCTGAGCAGTTCTTC. As protein: CASSLSYEAEQFF.

The rearrangement uses TRBV12-3 or TRBV12-4 and TRBJ2-7; D is perhaps TRBD2 (5 bases). The ends were cut back, 1 base at V and 6 bases at J, with 10 bases in the middle. This CDR3 has 13 amino acids. CDR3 amino acids: CASSLVLASEQYF. The DNA for the CDR3 is TGTGCCAGCAGTTTAGTTCTAGCCAGCGAGCAGTACTTC.

The chain is built from TRBV15 and TRBJ2-7; the D call may be TRBD1 or TRBD2 (5 bases each). Germline V gene lookup returns CDR1 LNHNV and CDR2 YYDKDF (reference sequence). V lost 3 bases to trimming and J lost 4 bases, with 10 bases between them. The CDR3 covers 13 residues. CDR3 sequence: CATSSPGAYEQYF. The CDR3 coding sequence is TGTGCCACCAGCAGTCCCGGGGCATACGAGCAGTACTTC.

The chain has TRBV5-1 and TRBJ2-7, with D perhaps TRBD1 or TRBD2 (5 bases each). V lost 0 bases to trimming and J lost 1 base, with 11 bases between them. Germline V gives CDR1 SGHRS, CDR2 YFSETQ. The CDR3 sequence is 15 residues long. This CDR3 is CASSLGQPGSYEQYF. The CDR3 DNA reads as TGCGCCAGCAGCTTGGGACAGCCGGGGTCCTACGAGCAGTACTTC.

The chain couples TRBV11-2 to TRBJ2-5; the D gene is possibly TRBD1 (6 bases). This CDR3 contains 16 residues. The germline gives CDR1 SGHAT, CDR2 FQNNGV. V was clipped by 1 base and J by 5 bases, with 17 bases between them. The CDR3 is CASSLAHTGFAETQYF. CDR3 bases: TGTGCCAGCAGCTTAGCCCATACAGGGTTCGCGGAGACCCAGTACTTC.

The chain couples TRBV29-1 to TRBJ2-7; 8 bases align to TRBD1. The germline gives CDR1 SQVTM, CDR2 ANQGSEA. V lost 3 bases and J lost 1; bases outside the gene matches: 5. CDR3 length equals 14 residues. CDR3 in amino acids: CSVEMGQESYEQYF. CDR3 DNA sequence: TGCAGCGTTGAGATGGGACAGGAGTCCTACGAGCAGTACTTC.

V is TRBV5-5 and J is TRBJ2-1; D gene unclear. The germline gives CDR1 SGHKS, CDR2 YYEKEE (reference sequence). V was shortened by 4 bases and J by 4 bases, with 15 bases between the two germline ends. This CDR3 region has 15 residues. CDR3 coding DNA: TGTGCCAGCAGCCCGACCACCCCGAAATACAATGAGCAGTTCTTC. Translation gives CASSPTTPKYNEQFF.

This chain links TRBV7-2 with TRBJ1-1, with D tentatively TRBD1 (5 bases). This CDR3 region has 15 residues. Germline V gene sequence: CDR1 SGHTA, CDR2 FQGNSA. Trimming removed 5 bases at V and 4 bases at J, with 17 bases between. This CDR3 is CASSTASGRTTEAFF. The CDR3 region has the DNA TGTGCCAGCAGCACAGCGTCAGGGAGAACCACTGAAGCTTTCTTT.

This clonotype occurred a few times. This chain joins TRBV29-1 and TRBJ2-5; TRBD1 or TRBD2 may be the D gene (5 bases each). The CDR3 length is 14 residues. Germline assignment: CDR1 SQVTM and CDR2 ANQGSEA. V was pared by 7 bases and J by 0 bases, with 15 bases between. CDR3 protein: CSAEGDSYQETQYF. As DNA, the CDR3 is TGCAGCGCTGAGGGCGACAGTTACCAAGAGACCCAGTACTTC.

CDR3 residues: CASSYVPGGGRDEQFF. The CDR3 nucleotides are TGTGCCAGCAGTTACGTTCCTGGGGGGGGCCGCGATGAGCAGTTCTTC. The rearrangement links TRBV6-5 to TRBJ2-1; TRBD2 is a possible D gene (7 bases). The V gene lost 2 bases and the J gene lost 8 bases, with 19 bases spanning the gap. Germline CDR1 is MNHEY and CDR2 is SVGAGI. The CDR3 is 16 amino acids.

This clonotype was seen only a few times. This sequence joins TRBV6-1 and TRBJ2-7; perhaps TRBD1 as D (6 bases). The CDR3 extends over 14 amino acids. V dropped 7 bases and J dropped 0 bases, with 13 bases sitting between them. Germline V gene lookup returns CDR1 MNHNS and CDR2 SASEGT. The CDR3 is CASNQDSDSYEQYF. The CDR3 coding sequence is TGTGCCAGCAACCAGGACAGCGACTCCTACGAGCAGTACTTC.

The chain uses TRBV3-1 and TRBJ1-2; no clear D gene. CDR1 and CDR2 (germline): LGHDT, YNNKEL (reference sequence). Trimming stripped 1 base from V and 2 bases from J, with 11 bases between. The CDR3 totals 15 residues. The CDR3 reads CASSQVFPPNYGYTF. CDR3 DNA sequence: TGTGCCAGCAGCCAAGTCTTTCCCCCAAACTATGGCTACACCTTC.

In this sample, this clonotype turned up many times. The chain links TRBV6-5 to TRBJ2-3; a weak D match, TRBD2 (5 bases). The length of the CDR3 is 17 residues. Germline CDR1 is MNHEY and CDR2 is SVGAGI. The germline V and J ends were trimmed by 2 bases and 0 bases, with 15 bases remaining between them. This CDR3 reads CASSYQWASSSTDTQYF. The CDR3 bases are TGTGCCAGCAGTTACCAGTGGGCTAGCTCTAGCACAGATACGCAGTATTTT.

The rearrangement links TRBV5-5 to TRBJ2-7; D not resolved. V was cut by 4 bases and J by 3 bases, with 14 bases left in between. The CDR3 contains 14 residues. Germline V gene data show CDR1 as SGHKS and CDR2 as YYEKEE (reference sequence). The CDR3 spells CASSRVLSHYEQYF. CDR3 bases: TGTGCCAGCAGCCGGGTCCTGTCCCACTACGAGCAGTACTTC.

This clonotype was observed a few times. This CDR3 is CAIVKESSYNEQFF. CDR3 DNA: TGTGCCATCGTTAAGGAGAGCTCCTACAATGAGCAGTTCTTC. This chain connects TRBV10-3 to TRBJ2-1; D is undetermined. The CDR3 is 14 amino acids. Germline assignment: CDR1 ENHRY and CDR2 SYGVKD. Trimming took off 8 bases at V and 0 bases at J, with 11 bases between the two ends.

The rearrangement joins TRBV20-1 to TRBJ1-6; 7 bases map to TRBD1. CDR1 DFQATT and CDR2 SNEGSKA come from the germline V gene (reference sequence). The CDR3 consists of 13 residues. V trimming: 4 bases; J trimming: 8 bases; junction bases outside the gene matches: 5. CDR3 in amino acids: CSATGGLDSPLHF. The DNA for the CDR3 is TGCAGTGCTACAGGGGGTTTAGATTCACCCCTCCACTTT.

This clonotype has ten or more counts. The CDR3 here is CSALQGGLTEAFF. CDR3 DNA sequence: TGCAGTGCCCTCCAGGGAGGTTTGACTGAAGCTTTCTTT. The chain couples TRBV20-1 to TRBJ1-1; D is perhaps TRBD1 (5 bases). The length of the CDR3 is 13 residues. Trimming shortened V by 6 bases and J by 5 bases, and 16 bases separated the two germline ends. Germline values: CDR1 DFQATT, CDR2 SNEGSKA (reference sequence).

This clonotype was recorded a few times. The J gene is TRBJ1-3, the V gene TRBV6-1; 7 nucleotides match TRBD1. The V gene's germline CDR1 is MNHNS and CDR2 SASEGT. The CDR3 is made up of 14 amino acids. The junction had 7 bases not matched to a gene; V was cut back by 7 bases and J by 4 bases. As DNA, the CDR3 is TGTGCCAGCACGCGACAGGGAATGGGAAACACCATATATTTT. Residues: CASTRQGMGNTIYF.

This clonotype was detected a few times. This chain uses TRBV12-3 or TRBV12-4 with TRBJ2-5, with 9 bases that match TRBD1. V lost 5 bases to trimming and J lost 5 bases; unmatched junction nucleotides: 9. This CDR3 comprises 15 residues. CDR3 DNA sequence: TGTGCCAGCAGTCGGAACAGGGGGCTTTGGGAGACCCAGTACTTC. Amino acid sequence: CASSRNRGLWETQYF.

This chain connects TRBV7-8 to TRBJ2-3; a weak D match, TRBD1 (5 bases). The V end lost 0 bases, the J end lost 2 bases, and 12 bases lay between the germline ends. The CDR3 has 16 amino acids. Germline values: CDR1 SGHVS, CDR2 FQNEAQ. CDR3 in DNA: TGTGCCAGCAGCTTAGCGCAGGGAAGACCCACAGATACGCAGTATTTT. This translates into CASSLAQGRPTDTQYF.

The chain is built from TRBV5-6 and TRBJ1-1; 7 positions agree with TRBD1. The CDR3 has 13 residues. Germline trimming cut 4 bases from V and 4 bases from J; bases unmatched to any gene: 4. The germline CDR1 and CDR2 sequences are SGHDT and YYEEEE. CDR3 protein: CASSQTGATEAFF. The CDR3 region has the DNA TGTGCCAGCAGCCAAACAGGGGCCACTGAAGCTTTCTTT.

V and J are TRBV7-8 and TRBJ2-1; 7 positions match TRBD2. Germline CDR1 SGHVS, CDR2 FQNEAQ. This CDR3 has 14 amino acids. The V and J ends lost 5 bases and 6 bases, in that order; junction bases with no gene match: 7. CDR3 region: CASSRGGAGNEQFF. CDR3 in DNA: TGTGCCAGCAGCCGGGGAGGGGCGGGCAATGAGCAGTTCTTC.

The chain is built from TRBV10-3 and TRBJ2-5, with a tentative D call TRBD1 (6 bases). V lost 3 bases to trimming and J lost 3 bases, with 8 bases between them. Germline assignment: CDR1 ENHRY and CDR2 SYGVKD. CDR3 length: 13 amino acids. CDR3 residues: CAISEPGEETQYF. CDR3 DNA sequence: TGTGCCATCAGTGAACCAGGGGAAGAGACCCAGTACTTC.